This TCR beta chain stems from a study of technical replicates of blood from a handful of donors. Repertoires were generated with immunoSEQ multiplex PCR, while TCRdb's copy carries only in-frame clones and drops some. In the table there are just over 80,000 clones, approximately 94% of which are singletons. This CDR3 comprises 17 residues. CDR1 and CDR2 (germline): MGHRA, YSYEKL. V shed 1 base and J shed 4 bases, with 17 bases lying between them. This receptor was obtained from a human donor in good health. The V call is TRBV4-1, the J call TRBJ2-1, with a tentative D call TRBD2 (5 bases). Sequenced input: T cells isolated from PBMCs. The CDR3, as DNA: TGCGCCAGCAGCCAAGTACTTGCGAGGGCCAAGTACAATGAGCAGTTCTTC. Its protein product is CASSQVLARAKYNEQFF.